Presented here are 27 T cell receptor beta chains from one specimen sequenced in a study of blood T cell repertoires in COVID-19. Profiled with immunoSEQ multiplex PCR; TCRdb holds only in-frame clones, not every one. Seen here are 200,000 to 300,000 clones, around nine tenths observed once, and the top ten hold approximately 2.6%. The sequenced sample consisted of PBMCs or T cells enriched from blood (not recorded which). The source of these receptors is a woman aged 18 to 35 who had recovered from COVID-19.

CDR3: CASSNFLLSGGLSYEQYF. The CDR3 DNA follows: TGTGCCAGCAGTAACTTCTTACTTAGCGGGGGGCTCTCCTACGAGCAGTACTTC. This sequence joins TRBV5-5 and TRBJ2-7, with 10 bases lining up with TRBD2. This CDR3 region has 18 residues. CDR1 SGHKS and CDR2 YYEKEE come from the germline V gene (reference sequence). J lost 0 bases, V lost 5 bases, and 14 bases had no gene match.

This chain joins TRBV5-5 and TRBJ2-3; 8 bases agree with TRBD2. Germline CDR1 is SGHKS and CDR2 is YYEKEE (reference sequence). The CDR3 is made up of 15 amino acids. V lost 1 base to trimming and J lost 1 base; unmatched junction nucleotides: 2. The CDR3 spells CASSLLTSGTDTQYF. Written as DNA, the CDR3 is TGTGCCAGCAGCTTGCTGACTAGCGGCACAGATACGCAGTATTTT.

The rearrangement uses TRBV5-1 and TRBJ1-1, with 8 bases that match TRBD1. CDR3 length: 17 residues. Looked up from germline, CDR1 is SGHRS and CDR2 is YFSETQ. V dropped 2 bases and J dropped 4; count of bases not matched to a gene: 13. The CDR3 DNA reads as TGCGCCAGCAGCTTATATACAGGGGGTACCTTGGGCACTGAAGCTTTCTTT. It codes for CASSLYTGGTLGTEAFF.

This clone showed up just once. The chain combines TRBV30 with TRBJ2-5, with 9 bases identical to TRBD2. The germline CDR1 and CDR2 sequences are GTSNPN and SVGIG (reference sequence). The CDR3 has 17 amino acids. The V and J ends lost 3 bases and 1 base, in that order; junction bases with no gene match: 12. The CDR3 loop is CAWRPFGRGGTQETQYF. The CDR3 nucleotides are TGTGCCTGGAGACCATTCGGGCGGGGGGGCACCCAAGAGACCCAGTACTTC.

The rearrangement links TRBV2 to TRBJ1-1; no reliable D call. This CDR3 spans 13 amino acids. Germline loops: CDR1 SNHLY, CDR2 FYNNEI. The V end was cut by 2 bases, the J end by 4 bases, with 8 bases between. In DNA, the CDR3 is TGTGCCAGCAGTGAATCTGTTTCCACTGAAGCTTTCTTT. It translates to CASSESVSTEAFF.

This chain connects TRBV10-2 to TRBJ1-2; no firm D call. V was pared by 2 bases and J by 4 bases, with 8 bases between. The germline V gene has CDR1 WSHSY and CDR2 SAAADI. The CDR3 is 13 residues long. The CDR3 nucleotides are TGCGCCAGCAGTGAGGGTACGGGCTATGGCTACACCTTC. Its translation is CASSEGTGYGYTF.

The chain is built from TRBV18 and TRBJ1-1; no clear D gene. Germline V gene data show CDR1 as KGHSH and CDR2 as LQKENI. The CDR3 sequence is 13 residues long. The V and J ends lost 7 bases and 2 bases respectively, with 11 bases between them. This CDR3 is CASYPVPNTEAFF. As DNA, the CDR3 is TGTGCCAGCTATCCAGTTCCCAACACTGAAGCTTTCTTT.

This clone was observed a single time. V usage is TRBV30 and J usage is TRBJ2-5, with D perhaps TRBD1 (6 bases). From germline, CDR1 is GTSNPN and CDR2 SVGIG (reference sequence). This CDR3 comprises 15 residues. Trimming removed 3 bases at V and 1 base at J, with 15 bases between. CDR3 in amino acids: CAWSEQGHIQETQYF. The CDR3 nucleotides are TGTGCCTGGAGCGAACAGGGACACATCCAAGAGACCCAGTACTTC.

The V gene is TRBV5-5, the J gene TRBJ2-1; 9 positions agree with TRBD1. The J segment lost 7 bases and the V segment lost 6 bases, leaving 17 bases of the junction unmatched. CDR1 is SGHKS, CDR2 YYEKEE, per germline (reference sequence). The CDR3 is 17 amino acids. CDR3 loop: CASNPTRGDRVTNEQFF. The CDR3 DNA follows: TGTGCCAGCAACCCGACTAGGGGGGACAGGGTAACGAATGAGCAGTTCTTC.

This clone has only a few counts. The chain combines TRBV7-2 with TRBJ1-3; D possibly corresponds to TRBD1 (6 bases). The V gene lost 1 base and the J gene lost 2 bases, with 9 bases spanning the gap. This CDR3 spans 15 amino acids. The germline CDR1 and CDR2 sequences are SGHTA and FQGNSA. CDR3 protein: CASSLGSGAGNTIYF. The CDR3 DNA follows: TGTGCCAGCAGCTTAGGATCAGGGGCTGGAAACACCATATATTTT.

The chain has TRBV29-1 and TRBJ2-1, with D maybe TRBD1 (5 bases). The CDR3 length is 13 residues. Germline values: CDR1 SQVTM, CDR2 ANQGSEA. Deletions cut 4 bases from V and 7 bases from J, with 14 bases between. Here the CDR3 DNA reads TGCAGCGTTGTACAGGCTTTTCCGAATGAGCAGTTCTTC. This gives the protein CSVVQAFPNEQFF.

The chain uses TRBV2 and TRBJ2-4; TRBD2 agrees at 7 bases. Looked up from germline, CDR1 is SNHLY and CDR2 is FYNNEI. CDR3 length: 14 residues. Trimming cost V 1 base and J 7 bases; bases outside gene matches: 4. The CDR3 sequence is CASSEGRGGNIQYF. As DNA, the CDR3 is TGTGCCAGCAGTGAAGGGCGGGGAGGGAACATTCAGTACTTC.

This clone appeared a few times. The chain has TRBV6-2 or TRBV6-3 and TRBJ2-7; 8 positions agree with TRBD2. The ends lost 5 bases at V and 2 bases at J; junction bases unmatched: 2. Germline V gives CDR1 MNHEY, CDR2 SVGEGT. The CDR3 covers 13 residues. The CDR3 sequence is CASSGGGTYEQYF. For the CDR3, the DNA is TGTGCCAGCAGTGGCGGGGGGACCTACGAGCAGTACTTC.

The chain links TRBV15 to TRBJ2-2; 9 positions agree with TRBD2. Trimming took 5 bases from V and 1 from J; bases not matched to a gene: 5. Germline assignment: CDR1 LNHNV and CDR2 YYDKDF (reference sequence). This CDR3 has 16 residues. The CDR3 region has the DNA TGTGCCACCAGCCCAATAGCGGGGGAGAACACCGGGGAGCTGTTTTTT. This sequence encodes CATSPIAGENTGELFF.

CDR3 DNA sequence: TGTGCCAGCAGCTCCCAGGACAGGGGGGTGTCCGAGACCCAGTACTTC. It yields the protein CASSSQDRGVSETQYF. The chain carries TRBV9 and TRBJ2-5, with TRBD1 matching over 10 bases. This CDR3 is built from 16 residues. V shed 4 bases and J 5 bases; nucleotides not matched to a gene: 11. Germline V gives CDR1 SGDLS, CDR2 YYNGEE. Variable domain in full (rest from reference TRBV9 and TRBJ2-5): DSGVTQTPKHLITATGQRVTLRCSPRSGDLSVYWYQQSLDQGLQFLIQYYNGEERAKGNILERFSAQQFPDLHSELNLSSLELGDSALYFCASSSQDRGVSETQYFGPGTRLLVL.

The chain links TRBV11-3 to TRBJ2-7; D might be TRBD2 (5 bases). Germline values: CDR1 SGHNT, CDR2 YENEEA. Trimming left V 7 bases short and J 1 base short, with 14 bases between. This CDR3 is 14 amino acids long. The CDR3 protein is CASTPGRLSYEQYF. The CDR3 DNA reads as TGTGCCAGCACACCGGGGAGACTTTCCTACGAGCAGTACTTC. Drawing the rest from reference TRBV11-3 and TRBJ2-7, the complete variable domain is EAGVVQSPRYKIIEKKQPVAFWCNPISGHNTLYWYLQNLGQGPELLIRYENEEAVDDSQLPKDRFSAERLKGVDSTLKIQPAELGDSAVYLCASTPGRLSYEQYFGPGTRLTVT.

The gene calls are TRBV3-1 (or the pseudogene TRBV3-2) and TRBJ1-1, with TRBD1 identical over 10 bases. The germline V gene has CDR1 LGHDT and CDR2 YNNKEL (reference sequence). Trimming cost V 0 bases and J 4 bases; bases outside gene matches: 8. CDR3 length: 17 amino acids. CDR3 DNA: TGTGCCAGCAGCCAAGATTTCGGGACAGGGGCCTCCACTGAAGCTTTCTTT. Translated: CASSQDFGTGASTEAFF.

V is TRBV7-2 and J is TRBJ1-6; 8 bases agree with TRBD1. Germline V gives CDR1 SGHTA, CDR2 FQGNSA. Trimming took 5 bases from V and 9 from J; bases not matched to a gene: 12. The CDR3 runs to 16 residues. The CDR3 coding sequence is TGTGCCAGCAGCGAAGCCCCGACAGGGGTCGGTTCACCCCTCCACTTT. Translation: CASSEAPTGVGSPLHF.

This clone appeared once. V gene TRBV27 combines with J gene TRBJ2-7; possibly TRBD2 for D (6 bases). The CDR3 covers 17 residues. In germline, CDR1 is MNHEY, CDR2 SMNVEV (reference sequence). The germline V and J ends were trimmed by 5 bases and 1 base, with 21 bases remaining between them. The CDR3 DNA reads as TGTGCCAGCAGTCCCCCAGTTTTAGGTAGCGGATCCTACGAGCAGTACTTC. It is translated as CASSPPVLGSGSYEQYF.

The CDR3 DNA is TGTGCCAGCAACTCGGCGGGGGGGAGCTCCTACGAGCAGTACTTC. Its translation: CASNSAGGSSYEQYF. The genes are TRBV28 and TRBJ2-7, with TRBD2 matching 9 bases. V gave up 7 bases and J gave up 0 bases; unmatched junction bases: 7. This CDR3 is built from 15 residues. The germline CDR1 and CDR2 sequences are MDHEN and SYDVKM.

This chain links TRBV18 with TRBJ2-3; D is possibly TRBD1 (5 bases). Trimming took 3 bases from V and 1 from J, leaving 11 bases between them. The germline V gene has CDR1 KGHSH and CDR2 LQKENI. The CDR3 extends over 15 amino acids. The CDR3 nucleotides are TGTGCCAGCTCACCGAACAGGCAAGGCACAGATACGCAGTATTTT. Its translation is CASSPNRQGTDTQYF.

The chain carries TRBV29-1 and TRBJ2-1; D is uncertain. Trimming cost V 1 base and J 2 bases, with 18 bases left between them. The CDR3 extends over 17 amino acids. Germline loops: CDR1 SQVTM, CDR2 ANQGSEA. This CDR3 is CSVEVLLELHTYNEQFF. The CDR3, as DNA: TGCAGCGTTGAAGTCCTATTGGAACTACATACCTACAATGAGCAGTTCTTC.

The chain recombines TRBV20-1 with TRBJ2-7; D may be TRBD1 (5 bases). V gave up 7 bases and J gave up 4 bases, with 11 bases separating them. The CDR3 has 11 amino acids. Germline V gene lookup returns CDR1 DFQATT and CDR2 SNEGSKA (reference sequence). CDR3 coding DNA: TGCAGTGGCGGCGCAGGGTACGAGCAGTACTTC. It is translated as CSGGAGYEQYF.

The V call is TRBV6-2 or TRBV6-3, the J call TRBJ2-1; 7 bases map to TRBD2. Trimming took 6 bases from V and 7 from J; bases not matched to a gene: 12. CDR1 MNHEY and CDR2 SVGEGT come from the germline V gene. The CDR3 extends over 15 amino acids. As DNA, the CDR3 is TGTGCCAGCAGCGGACTAGTCGATTGGTCTAATGAGCAGTTCTTC. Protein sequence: CASSGLVDWSNEQFF.

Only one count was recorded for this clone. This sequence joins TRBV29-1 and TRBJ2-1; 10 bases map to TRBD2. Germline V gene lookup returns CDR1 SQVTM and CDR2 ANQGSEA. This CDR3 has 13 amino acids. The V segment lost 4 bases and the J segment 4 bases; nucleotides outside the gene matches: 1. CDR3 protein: CSVGTSGYNEQFF. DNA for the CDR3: TGCAGCGTTGGGACTAGCGGATACAATGAGCAGTTCTTC.

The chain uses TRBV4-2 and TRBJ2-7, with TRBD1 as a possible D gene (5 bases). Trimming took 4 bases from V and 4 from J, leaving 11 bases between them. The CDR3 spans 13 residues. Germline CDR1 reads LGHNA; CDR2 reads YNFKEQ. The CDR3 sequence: CASSPSRVYEQYF. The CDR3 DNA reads TGTGCCAGCAGCCCCAGCAGGGTATACGAGCAGTACTTC.

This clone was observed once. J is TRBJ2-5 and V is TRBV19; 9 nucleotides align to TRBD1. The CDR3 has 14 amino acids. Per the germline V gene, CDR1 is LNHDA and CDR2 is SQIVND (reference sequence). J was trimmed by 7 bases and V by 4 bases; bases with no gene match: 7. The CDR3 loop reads CASSNDRGIGTQYF. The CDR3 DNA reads TGTGCCAGTAGTAACGACAGGGGGATTGGGACCCAGTACTTC. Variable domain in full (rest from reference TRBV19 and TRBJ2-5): DGGITQSPKYLFRKEGQNVTLSCEQNLNHDAMYWYRQDPGQGLRLIYYSQIVNDFQKGDIAEGYSVSREKKESFPLTVTSAQKNPTAFYLCASSNDRGIGTQYFGPGTRLLVL.